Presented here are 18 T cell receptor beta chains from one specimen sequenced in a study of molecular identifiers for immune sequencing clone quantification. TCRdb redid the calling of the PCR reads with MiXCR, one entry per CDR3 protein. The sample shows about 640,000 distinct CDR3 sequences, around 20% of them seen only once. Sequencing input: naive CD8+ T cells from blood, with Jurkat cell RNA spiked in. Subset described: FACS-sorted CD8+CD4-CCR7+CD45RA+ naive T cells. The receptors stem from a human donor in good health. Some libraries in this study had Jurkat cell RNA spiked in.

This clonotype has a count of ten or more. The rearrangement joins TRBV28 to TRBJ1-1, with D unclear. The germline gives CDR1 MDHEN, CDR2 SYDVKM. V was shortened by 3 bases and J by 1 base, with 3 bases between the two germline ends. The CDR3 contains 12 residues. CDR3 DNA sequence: TGTGCCAGCAGTTTTTGGAACACTGAAGCTTTCTTT. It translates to CASSFWNTEAFF.

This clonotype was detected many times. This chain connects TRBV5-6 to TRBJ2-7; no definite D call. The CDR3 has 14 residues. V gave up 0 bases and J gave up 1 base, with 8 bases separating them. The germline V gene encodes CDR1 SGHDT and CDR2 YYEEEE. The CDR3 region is CASSLGHSSYEQYF. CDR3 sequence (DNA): TGTGCCAGCAGCTTGGGGCATTCGTCCTACGAGCAGTACTTC.

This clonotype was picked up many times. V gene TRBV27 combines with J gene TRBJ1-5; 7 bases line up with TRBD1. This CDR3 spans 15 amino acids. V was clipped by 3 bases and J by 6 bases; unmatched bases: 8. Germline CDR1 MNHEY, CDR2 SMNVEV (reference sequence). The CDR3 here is CASSFQGGGGQPQHF. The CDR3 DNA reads TGTGCCAGCAGTTTTCAGGGGGGCGGGGGTCAGCCCCAGCATTTT.

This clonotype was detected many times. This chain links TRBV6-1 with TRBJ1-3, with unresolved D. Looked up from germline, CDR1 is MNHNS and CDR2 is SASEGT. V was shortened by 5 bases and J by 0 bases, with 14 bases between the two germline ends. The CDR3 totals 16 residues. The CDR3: CASSPMGPFSGNTIYF. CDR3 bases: TGTGCCAGCAGTCCCATGGGTCCCTTCTCTGGAAACACCATATATTTT.

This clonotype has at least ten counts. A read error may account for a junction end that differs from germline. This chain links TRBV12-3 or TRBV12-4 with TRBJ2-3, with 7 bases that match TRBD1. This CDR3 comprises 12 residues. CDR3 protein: CASSLGSGGAFF. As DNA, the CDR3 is TGTGCCAGCAGTTTAGGGTCAGGGGGAGCCTTTTTT.

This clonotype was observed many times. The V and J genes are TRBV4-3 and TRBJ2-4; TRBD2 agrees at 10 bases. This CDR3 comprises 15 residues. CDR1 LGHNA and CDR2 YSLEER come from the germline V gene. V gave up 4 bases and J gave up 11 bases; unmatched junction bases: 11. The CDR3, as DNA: TGCGCCAGCAGCCCGTGGACTAGCGGCGAGGGCGTTCAGTACTTC. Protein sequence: CASSPWTSGEGVQYF.

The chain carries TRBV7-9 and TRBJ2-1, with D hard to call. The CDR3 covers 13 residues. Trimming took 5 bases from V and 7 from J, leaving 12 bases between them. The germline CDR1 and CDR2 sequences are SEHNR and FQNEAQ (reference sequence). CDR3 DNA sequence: TGTGCCAGCAGCCCAGTGCTAGTAAATGAGCAGTTCTTC. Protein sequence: CASSPVLVNEQFF. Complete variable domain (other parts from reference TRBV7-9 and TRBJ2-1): DTGVSQNPRHKITKRGQNVTFRCDPISEHNRLYWYRQTLGQGPEFLTYFQNEAQLEKSRLLSDRFSAERPKGSFSTLEIQRTEQGDSAMYLCASSPVLVNEQFFGPGTRLTVL.

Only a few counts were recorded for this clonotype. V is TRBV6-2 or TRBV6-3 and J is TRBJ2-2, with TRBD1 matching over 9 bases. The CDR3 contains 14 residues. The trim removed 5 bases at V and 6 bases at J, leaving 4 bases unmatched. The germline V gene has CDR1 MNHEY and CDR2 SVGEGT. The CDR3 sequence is CASSGDRVPGELFF. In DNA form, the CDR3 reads TGTGCCAGCAGTGGGGACAGGGTTCCCGGGGAGCTGTTTTTT.

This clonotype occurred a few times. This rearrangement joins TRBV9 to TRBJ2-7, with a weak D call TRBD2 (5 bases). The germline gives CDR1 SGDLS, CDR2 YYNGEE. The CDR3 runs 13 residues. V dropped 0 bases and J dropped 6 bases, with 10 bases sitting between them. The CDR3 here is CASSVADLTEQYF. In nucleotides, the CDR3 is TGTGCCAGCAGCGTAGCGGACTTAACCGAGCAGTACTTC.

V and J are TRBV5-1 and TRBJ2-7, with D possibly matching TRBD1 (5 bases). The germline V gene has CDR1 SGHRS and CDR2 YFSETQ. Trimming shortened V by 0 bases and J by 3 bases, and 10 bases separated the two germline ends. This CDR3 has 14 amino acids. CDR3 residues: CASSLADQGYEQYF. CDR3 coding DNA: TGCGCCAGCAGCTTGGCCGACCAGGGCTACGAGCAGTACTTC.

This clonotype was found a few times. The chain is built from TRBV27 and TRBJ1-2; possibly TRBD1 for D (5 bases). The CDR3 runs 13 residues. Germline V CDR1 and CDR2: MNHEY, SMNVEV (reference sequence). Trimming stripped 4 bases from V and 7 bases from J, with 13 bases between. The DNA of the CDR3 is TGTGCCAGCAGTTCAGAGGGGCCACCTGGCTACACCTTC. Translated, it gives CASSSEGPPGYTF.

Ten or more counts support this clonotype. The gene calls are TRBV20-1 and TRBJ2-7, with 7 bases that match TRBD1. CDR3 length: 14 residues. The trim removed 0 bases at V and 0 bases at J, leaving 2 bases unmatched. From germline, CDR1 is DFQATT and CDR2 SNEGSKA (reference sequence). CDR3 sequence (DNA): TGCAGTGCTAGAGAACGGGACAGCTCCTACGAGCAGTACTTC. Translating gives CSARERDSSYEQYF.

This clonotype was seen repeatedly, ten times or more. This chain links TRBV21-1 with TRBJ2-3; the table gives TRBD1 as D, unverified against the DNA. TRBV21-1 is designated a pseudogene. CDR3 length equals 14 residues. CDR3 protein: CASRRQVPADTQYF. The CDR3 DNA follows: TGTGCCAGCCGCCGACAGGTCCCGGCAGATACGCAGTATTTT.

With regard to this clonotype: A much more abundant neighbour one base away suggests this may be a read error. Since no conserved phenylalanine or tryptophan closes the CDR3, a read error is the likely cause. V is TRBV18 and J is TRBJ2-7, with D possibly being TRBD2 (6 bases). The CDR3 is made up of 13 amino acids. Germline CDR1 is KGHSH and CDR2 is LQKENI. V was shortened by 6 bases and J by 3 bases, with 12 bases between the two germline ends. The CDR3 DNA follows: TGTGCCAGCTCGGAGGGCGTCCGCTACGAGCAGTACCTC. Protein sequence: CASSEGVRYEQYL.

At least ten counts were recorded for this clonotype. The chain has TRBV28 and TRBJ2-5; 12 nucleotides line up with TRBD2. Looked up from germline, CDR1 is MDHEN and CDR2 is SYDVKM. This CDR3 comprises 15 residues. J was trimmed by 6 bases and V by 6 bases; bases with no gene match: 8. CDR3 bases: TGTGCCAGCAGAGTGACTAGCGGGAGTGGGAAGACCCAGTACTTC. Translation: CASRVTSGSGKTQYF.

The CDR3 loop reads CASSIYRDWETQYF. CDR3 nucleotide sequence: TGTGCCAGCAGTATCTACAGGGATTGGGAGACCCAGTACTTC. The chain combines TRBV27 with TRBJ2-5; tentative D call: TRBD1 (6 bases). This CDR3 region has 14 residues. CDR1 and CDR2 from the germline V gene are MNHEY and SMNVEV (reference sequence). V lost 5 bases to trimming and J lost 5 bases, with 15 bases between them.

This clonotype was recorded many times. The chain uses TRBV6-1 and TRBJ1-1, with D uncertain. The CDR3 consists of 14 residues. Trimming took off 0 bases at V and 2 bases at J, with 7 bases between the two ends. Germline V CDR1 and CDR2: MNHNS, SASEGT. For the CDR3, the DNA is TGTGCCAGCAGTGAAGCGATCAGAAACACTGAAGCTTTCTTT. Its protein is CASSEAIRNTEAFF.

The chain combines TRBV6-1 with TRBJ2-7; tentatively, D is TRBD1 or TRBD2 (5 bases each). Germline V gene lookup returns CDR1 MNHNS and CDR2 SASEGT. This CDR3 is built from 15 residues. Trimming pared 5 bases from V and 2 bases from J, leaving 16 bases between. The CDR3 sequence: CASSKTDYGPYEQYF. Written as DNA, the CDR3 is TGTGCCAGCAGTAAGACAGACTATGGTCCCTACGAGCAGTACTTC.